Listed below are T cell receptor beta chains from one sample, sequenced in a study of CD8 T cells in Susac syndrome. Via MiXCR, TCRdb re-called the immunoSEQ multiplex PCR reads, giving one row per CDR3 protein. Altogether hundreds of thousands of distinct CDR3 sequences are present, 90% to 95% being singletons, with the ten largest covering roughly 0.07%. Sequencing was performed on CD4+ T cells from PBMCs. The receptor set was obtained from a human donor with multiple sclerosis. Each CDR3 is given with its conserved first and last residue. D genes are given only for firm matches. Clone size is not always given. Where it is, it says once, few, many or a class for expanded clones.

v_call: TRBV20-1
j_call: TRBJ1-1
cdr3_length: 12
d_call: TRBD1
clone_size: .
cdr3_aa: CSLQGRVYEAFF
cdr3_nt: TGCAGCCTACAGGGGAGGGTATATGAAGCTTTCTTT

v_call: TRBV3-1
j_call: TRBJ1-6
cdr3_length: 14
d_call: .
clone_size: .
cdr3_aa: CASSQGRNNSPLHF
cdr3_nt: TGTGCCAGCAGCCAAGGACGGAATAATTCACCCCTCCACTTT

v_call: TRBV4-1
j_call: TRBJ1-4
cdr3_length: 17
d_call: .
clone_size: .
cdr3_aa: CASSQGTAGLQNEKLFF
cdr3_nt: TGCGCCAGCAGCCAGGGAACAGCGGGACTCCAGAATGAAAAACTGTTTTTT

v_call: TRBV20-1
j_call: TRBJ1-4
cdr3_length: 14
d_call: TRBD1
clone_size: .
cdr3_aa: CSATTGTGNEKLFF
cdr3_nt: TGCAGTGCTACTACCGGGACAGGGAATGAAAAACTGTTTTTT

v_call: TRBV7-8
j_call: TRBJ1-3
cdr3_length: 13
d_call: .
clone_size: once
cdr3_aa: CASSLAPLEPQRF
cdr3_nt: TGTGCCAGCAGCTTAGCCCCGCTGGAACCTCAGCGGTTT

v_call: TRBV27
j_call: TRBJ1-4
cdr3_length: 15
d_call: .
clone_size: .
cdr3_aa: CASTLLGRAGEKLFF
cdr3_nt: TGTGCCAGCACCTTGCTGGGGAGGGCAGGAGAAAAACTGTTTTTT

v_call: TRBV20-1
j_call: TRBJ2-5
cdr3_length: 15
d_call: TRBD2
clone_size: .
cdr3_aa: CSARATSGPRETQYF
cdr3_nt: TGCAGTGCTAGGGCCACTAGCGGCCCCAGGGAGACCCAGTACTTC

v_call: TRBV30
j_call: TRBJ1-1
cdr3_length: 12
d_call: TRBD1
clone_size: .
cdr3_aa: CAWEGGAGEAFF
cdr3_nt: TGTGCCTGGGAAGGGGGCGCGGGTGAAGCTTTCTTT

v_call: TRBV15
j_call: TRBJ2-6
cdr3_length: 17
d_call: .
clone_size: .
cdr3_aa: CATSRGSSTAGANVLTF
cdr3_nt: TGTGCCACCAGCAGGGGGTCCTCAACGGCTGGGGCCAACGTCCTGACTTTC

v_call: TRBV4-1
j_call: TRBJ2-2
cdr3_length: 17
d_call: .
clone_size: once
cdr3_aa: CASSPLTAGANTGELFF
cdr3_nt: TGCGCCAGCAGCCCCCTGACGGCAGGCGCGAACACCGGGGAGCTGTTTTTT

v_call: TRBV24-1
j_call: TRBJ2-3
cdr3_length: 15
d_call: .
clone_size: .
cdr3_aa: CATSDLNAGTDTQYF
cdr3_nt: TGTGCCACCAGTGATTTGAATGCGGGCACAGATACGCAGTATTTT

v_call: TRBV7-8
j_call: TRBJ2-5
cdr3_length: 14
d_call: .
clone_size: .
cdr3_aa: CASSFRLPGETQYF
cdr3_nt: TGTGCCAGCAGCTTCAGACTGCCGGGAGAGACCCAGTACTTC

v_call: TRBV6-5
j_call: TRBJ2-7
cdr3_length: 14
d_call: .
clone_size: .
cdr3_aa: CATGTTGRSYEQYF
cdr3_nt: TGTGCCACCGGGACGACAGGGAGGTCCTACGAGCAGTACTTC

v_call: TRBV6-1
j_call: TRBJ2-3
cdr3_length: 14
d_call: .
clone_size: .
cdr3_aa: CASSEYGGTDTQYF
cdr3_nt: TGTGCCAGCAGTGAATACGGCGGAACAGATACGCAGTATTTT

v_call: TRBV23-1
j_call: TRBJ1-5
cdr3_length: 15
d_call: .
clone_size: .
cdr3_aa: CASSHPGWANQPQHF
cdr3_nt: TGCGCCAGCAGTCACCCCGGGTGGGCGAATCAGCCCCAGCATTTT

v_call: TRBV19
j_call: TRBJ2-3
cdr3_length: 11
d_call: .
clone_size: .
cdr3_aa: CASSKTDTQYF
cdr3_nt: TGTGCCAGTAGTAAGACAGATACGCAGTATTTT

v_call: TRBV9
j_call: TRBJ2-3
cdr3_length: 15
d_call: .
clone_size: .
cdr3_aa: CASSVGRGARDTQYF
cdr3_nt: TGTGCCAGCAGCGTAGGGCGGGGAGCAAGGGATACGCAGTATTTT

v_call: TRBV5-1
j_call: TRBJ2-5
cdr3_length: 17
d_call: TRBD1
clone_size: .
cdr3_aa: CASGPGTGGGSQETQYF
cdr3_nt: TGCGCCAGCGGACCCGGGACAGGGGGTGGGAGTCAAGAGACCCAGTACTTC

v_call: TRBV28
j_call: TRBJ2-5
cdr3_length: 14
d_call: .
clone_size: .
cdr3_aa: CASSLGRRRETQYF
cdr3_nt: TGTGCCAGCAGTTTAGGTCGGCGGAGAGAGACCCAGTACTTC

v_call: TRBV7-8
j_call: TRBJ1-5
cdr3_length: 14
d_call: .
clone_size: .
cdr3_aa: CASSPFDRNQPQHF
cdr3_nt: TGTGCCAGCAGCCCATTCGACAGGAATCAGCCCCAGCATTTT

v_call: TRBV7-9
j_call: TRBJ1-1
cdr3_length: 14
d_call: .
clone_size: .
cdr3_aa: CASSPRRQYTEAFF
cdr3_nt: TGTGCCAGCAGCCCGAGAAGGCAGTACACTGAAGCTTTCTTT

v_call: TRBV7-2
j_call: TRBJ1-1
cdr3_length: 15
d_call: TRBD1
clone_size: .
cdr3_aa: CASSPGGALNTEAFF
cdr3_nt: TGTGCCAGCAGCCCAGGGGGGGCCCTGAACACTGAAGCTTTCTTT

v_call: TRBV18
j_call: TRBJ2-2
cdr3_length: 15
d_call: .
clone_size: .
cdr3_aa: CASSPRDRTAGELFF
cdr3_nt: TGTGCCAGCTCACCCCGGGACCGAACCGCCGGGGAGCTGTTTTTT

v_call: TRBV20-1
j_call: TRBJ2-7
cdr3_length: 14
d_call: TRBD1
clone_size: .
cdr3_aa: CSAQGGQGAGEQYF
cdr3_nt: TGCAGTGCTCAGGGAGGACAGGGTGCAGGGGAGCAGTACTTC

v_call: TRBV5-1
j_call: TRBJ1-1
cdr3_length: 15
d_call: .
clone_size: .
cdr3_aa: CASSLPIPKDTEAFF
cdr3_nt: TGCGCCAGCAGCTTACCGATTCCGAAGGACACTGAAGCTTTCTTT

v_call: TRBV24-1
j_call: TRBJ2-5
cdr3_length: 16
d_call: TRBD2
clone_size: .
cdr3_aa: CATSDWTSGRTETQYF
cdr3_nt: TGTGCCACCAGTGACTGGACTAGCGGGAGAACAGAGACCCAGTACTTC

v_call: TRBV21-1
j_call: TRBJ2-1
cdr3_length: 15
d_call: .
clone_size: .
cdr3_aa: CASSKFEGSYNEQFF
cdr3_nt: TGTGCCAGCAGCAAATTCGAAGGCAGCTACAATGAGCAGTTCTTC

v_call: TRBV10-3
j_call: TRBJ1-1
cdr3_length: 13
d_call: TRBD1
clone_size: .
cdr3_aa: CAITRTGHSEAFF
cdr3_nt: TGTGCCATCACCCGGACAGGTCACAGTGAAGCTTTCTTT

v_call: TRBV30
j_call: TRBJ2-4
cdr3_length: 13
d_call: .
clone_size: .
cdr3_aa: CAWSVPGQNIQYF
cdr3_nt: TGTGCCTGGAGTGTCCCGGGGCAGAACATTCAGTACTTC

v_call: TRBV24-1
j_call: TRBJ2-5
cdr3_length: 15
d_call: .
clone_size: .
cdr3_aa: CATSGPGAGEETQYF
cdr3_nt: TGTGCCACTAGTGGTCCGGGGGCAGGGGAAGAGACCCAGTACTTC

v_call: TRBV6-2/TRBV6-3
j_call: TRBJ2-7
cdr3_length: 13
d_call: TRBD1
clone_size: .
cdr3_aa: CASSDRVSVEQYF
cdr3_nt: TGTGCCAGCAGCGACAGGGTCTCGGTCGAGCAGTACTTC

v_call: TRBV29-1
j_call: TRBJ1-2
cdr3_length: 13
d_call: TRBD1
clone_size: .
cdr3_aa: CSVEELYGGDRRF
cdr3_nt: TGCAGCGTTGAGGAGCTCTACGGCGGGGACAGGAGATTC

v_call: TRBV27
j_call: TRBJ1-6
cdr3_length: 14
d_call: TRBD1
clone_size: .
cdr3_aa: CASSLNRGRSPLHF
cdr3_nt: TGTGCCAGCAGTTTGAACAGGGGGCGTTCACCCCTCCACTTT

v_call: TRBV7-2
j_call: TRBJ1-1
cdr3_length: 14
d_call: .
clone_size: .
cdr3_aa: CASSLETGSTEAFF
cdr3_nt: TGTGCCAGCAGCTTAGAGACGGGCTCCACTGAAGCTTTCTTT

v_call: TRBV7-3
j_call: TRBJ2-2
cdr3_length: 18
d_call: .
clone_size: .
cdr3_aa: CASSLKAGGGVNTGELFF
cdr3_nt: TGTGCCAGCAGCTTAAAGGCGGGTGGCGGGGTCAACACCGGGGAGCTGTTTTTT

v_call: TRBV7-9
j_call: TRBJ2-2
cdr3_length: 12
d_call: .
clone_size: .
cdr3_aa: CASSLGGTKLFF
cdr3_nt: TGTGCCAGCAGCTTAGGCGGGACAAAGCTGTTTTTT

v_call: TRBV12-3/TRBV12-4
j_call: TRBJ1-4
cdr3_length: 15
d_call: .
clone_size: .
cdr3_aa: CASSFGRGINEKLFF
cdr3_nt: TGTGCCAGCAGTTTTGGTCGGGGGATTAATGAAAAACTGTTTTTT

v_call: TRBV29-1
j_call: TRBJ2-1
cdr3_length: 14
d_call: TRBD1
clone_size: .
cdr3_aa: CSVSRQGADNEQFF
cdr3_nt: TGCAGCGTCTCCCGACAGGGGGCTGACAATGAGCAGTTCTTC

v_call: TRBV20-1
j_call: TRBJ2-3
cdr3_length: 14
d_call: TRBD2
clone_size: .
cdr3_aa: CSARLAAGADTQYF
cdr3_nt: TGCAGTGCTAGACTAGCGGCCGGGGCAGATACGCAGTATTTT

v_call: TRBV4-2
j_call: TRBJ1-2
cdr3_length: 13
d_call: .
clone_size: .
cdr3_aa: CASSQQTGTGYTF
cdr3_nt: TGTGCCAGCAGCCAGCAGACCGGTACGGGCTACACCTTC

v_call: TRBV20-1
j_call: TRBJ1-1
cdr3_length: 12
d_call: .
clone_size: .
cdr3_aa: CSASQMNAEAFF
cdr3_nt: TGCAGTGCTAGTCAGATGAACGCTGAAGCTTTCTTT

v_call: TRBV6-1
j_call: TRBJ1-6
cdr3_length: 14
d_call: .
clone_size: .
cdr3_aa: CASSEAGENSPLHF
cdr3_nt: TGTGCCAGCAGTGAAGCTGGGGAAAATTCACCCCTCCACTTT

v_call: TRBV4-1
j_call: TRBJ1-1
cdr3_length: 17
d_call: .
clone_size: .
cdr3_aa: CASSQGRRGMVVTEAFF
cdr3_nt: TGCGCCAGCAGCCAAGGAAGGAGGGGTATGGTTGTCACTGAAGCTTTCTTT

v_call: TRBV7-2
j_call: TRBJ2-3
cdr3_length: 14
d_call: .
clone_size: .
cdr3_aa: CASSFRGRRDTQYF
cdr3_nt: TGTGCCAGCAGCTTTCGAGGGAGAAGAGATACGCAGTATTTT